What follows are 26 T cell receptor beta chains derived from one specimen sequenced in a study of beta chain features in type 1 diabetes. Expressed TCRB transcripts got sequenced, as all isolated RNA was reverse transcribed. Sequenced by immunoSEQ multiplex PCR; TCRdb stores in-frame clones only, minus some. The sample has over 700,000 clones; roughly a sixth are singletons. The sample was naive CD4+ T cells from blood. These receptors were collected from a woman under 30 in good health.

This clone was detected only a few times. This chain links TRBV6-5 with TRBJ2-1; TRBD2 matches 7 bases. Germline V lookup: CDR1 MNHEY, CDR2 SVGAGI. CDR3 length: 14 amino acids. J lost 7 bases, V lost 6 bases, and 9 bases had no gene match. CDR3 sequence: CASRTGTTLNEQFF. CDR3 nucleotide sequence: TGTGCCAGCAGGACCGGGACTACCTTGAATGAGCAGTTCTTC.

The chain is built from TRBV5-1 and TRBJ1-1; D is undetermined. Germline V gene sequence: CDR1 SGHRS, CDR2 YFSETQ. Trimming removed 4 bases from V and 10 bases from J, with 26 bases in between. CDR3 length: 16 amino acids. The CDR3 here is CASSKEFIEASGGAFF. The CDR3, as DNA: TGCGCCAGCAGCAAAGAATTTATTGAAGCATCGGGCGGAGCTTTCTTT.

CDR3 residues: CASSSPGPAYNEQFF. The CDR3 DNA follows: TGTGCCAGCAGTTCACCGGGACCAGCCTACAATGAGCAGTTCTTC. The chain carries TRBV28 and TRBJ2-1, with D perhaps given as TRBD1 or TRBD2 (5 bases each). The length of the CDR3 is 15 residues. The ends were cut back, 4 bases at V and 2 bases at J, with 12 bases in the middle. The germline CDR1 and CDR2 sequences are MDHEN and SYDVKM.

CDR3 protein: CATSRDTGRNEKLFF. CDR3 DNA: TGTGCCACCAGCAGAGATACAGGTCGAAATGAAAAACTGTTTTTT. The chain has TRBV15 and TRBJ1-4, with D possibly being TRBD1 (5 bases). This CDR3 comprises 15 residues. Looked up from germline, CDR1 is LNHNV and CDR2 is YYDKDF (reference sequence). Trimming shortened V by 0 bases and J by 5 bases, and 10 bases separated the two germline ends.

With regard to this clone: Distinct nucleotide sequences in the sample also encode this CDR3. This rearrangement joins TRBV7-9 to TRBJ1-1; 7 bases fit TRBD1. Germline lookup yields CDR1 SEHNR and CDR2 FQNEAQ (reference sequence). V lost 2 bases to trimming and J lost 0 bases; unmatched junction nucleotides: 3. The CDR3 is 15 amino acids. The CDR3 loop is CASSLQGGMNTEAFF. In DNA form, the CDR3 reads TGTGCCAGCAGCTTACAGGGGGGGATGAACACTGAAGCTTTCTTT.

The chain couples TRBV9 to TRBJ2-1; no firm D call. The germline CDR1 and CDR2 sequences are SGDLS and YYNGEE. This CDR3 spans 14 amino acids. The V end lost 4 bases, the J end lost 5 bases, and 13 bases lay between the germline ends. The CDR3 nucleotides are TGTGCCAGCAGCCCCCTAGGTAGTCACAATGAGCAGTTCTTC. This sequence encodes CASSPLGSHNEQFF.

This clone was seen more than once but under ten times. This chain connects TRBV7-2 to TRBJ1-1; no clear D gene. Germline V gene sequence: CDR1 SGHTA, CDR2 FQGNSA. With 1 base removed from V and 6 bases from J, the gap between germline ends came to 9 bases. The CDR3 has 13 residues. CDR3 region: CASSLGGPSEAFF. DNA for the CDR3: TGTGCCAGCAGCTTAGGAGGCCCGTCTGAAGCTTTCTTT. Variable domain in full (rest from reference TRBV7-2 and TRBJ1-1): GAGVSQSPSNKVTEKGKDVELRCDPISGHTALYWYRQSLGQGLEFLIYFQGNSAPDKSGLPSDRFSAERTGGSVSTLTIQRTQQEDSAVYLCASSLGGPSEAFFGQGTRLTVV.

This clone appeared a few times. The CDR3 loop is CASSSRQAGETQYF. CDR3 DNA: TGCGCCAGCAGCTCCCGACAGGCTGGGGAGACCCAGTACTTC. The chain carries TRBV5-1 and TRBJ2-5; a weak D match, TRBD1 (6 bases). The V end was cut by 3 bases, the J end by 5 bases, with 14 bases between. The CDR3 is 14 residues long. CDR1 SGHRS and CDR2 YFSETQ come from the germline V gene.

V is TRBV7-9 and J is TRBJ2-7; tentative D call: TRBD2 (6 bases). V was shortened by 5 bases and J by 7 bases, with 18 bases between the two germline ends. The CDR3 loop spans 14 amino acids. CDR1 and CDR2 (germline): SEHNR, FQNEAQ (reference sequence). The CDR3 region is CASSTSGTSSEQYF. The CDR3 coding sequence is TGTGCCAGCAGCACCTCCGGGACTTCCTCGGAGCAGTACTTC.

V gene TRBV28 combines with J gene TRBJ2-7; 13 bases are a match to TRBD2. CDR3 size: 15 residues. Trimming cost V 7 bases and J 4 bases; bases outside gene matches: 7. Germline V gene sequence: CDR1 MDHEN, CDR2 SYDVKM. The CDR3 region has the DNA TGTGCCAGCATGGGTAGGACTAGCGGGAGTTACGAGCAGTACTTC. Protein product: CASMGRTSGSYEQYF.

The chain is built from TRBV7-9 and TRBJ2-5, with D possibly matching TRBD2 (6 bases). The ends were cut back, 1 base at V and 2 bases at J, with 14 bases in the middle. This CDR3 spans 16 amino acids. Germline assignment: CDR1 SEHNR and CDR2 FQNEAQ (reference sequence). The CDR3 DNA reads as TGTGCCAGCAGCTTAGGCAGGCGGGCGGGGCAAGAGACCCAGTACTTC. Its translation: CASSLGRRAGQETQYF.

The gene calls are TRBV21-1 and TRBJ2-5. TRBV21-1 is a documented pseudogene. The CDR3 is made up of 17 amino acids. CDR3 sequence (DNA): TGTGCCAGCCCTTCGATCGGTCCAGATACCCACCAAGAGACCCAGTACTTC. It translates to CASPSIGPDTHQETQYF.

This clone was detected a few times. DNA of the CDR3: TGCAGCGTTGGGCTAGCGGCGACCACTAGCACAGATACGCAGTATTTT. It codes for CSVGLAATTSTDTQYF. The chain combines TRBV29-1 with TRBJ2-3; 7 bases fit TRBD2. Germline CDR1 and CDR2: SQVTM and ANQGSEA. V shed 4 bases and J 0 bases; nucleotides not matched to a gene: 10. This CDR3 comprises 16 residues.

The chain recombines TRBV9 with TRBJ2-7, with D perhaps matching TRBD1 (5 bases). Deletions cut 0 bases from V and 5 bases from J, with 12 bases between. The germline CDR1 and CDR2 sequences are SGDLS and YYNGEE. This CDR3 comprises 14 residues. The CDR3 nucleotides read TGTGCCAGCAGCGTAGGTCAGGGCGGCGACGAGCAGTACTTC. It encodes CASSVGQGGDEQYF.

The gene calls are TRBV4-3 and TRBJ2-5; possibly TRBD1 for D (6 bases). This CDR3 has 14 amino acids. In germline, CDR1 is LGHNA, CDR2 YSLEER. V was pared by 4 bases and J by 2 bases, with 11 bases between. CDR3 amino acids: CASSPTRGQETQYF. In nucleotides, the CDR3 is TGCGCCAGCAGCCCTACCAGGGGACAAGAGACCCAGTACTTC.

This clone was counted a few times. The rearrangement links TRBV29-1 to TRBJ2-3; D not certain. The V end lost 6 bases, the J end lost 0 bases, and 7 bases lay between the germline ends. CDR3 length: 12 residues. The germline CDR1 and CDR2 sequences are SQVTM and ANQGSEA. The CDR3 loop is CSVQVSTDTQYF. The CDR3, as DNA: TGCAGCGTCCAGGTCAGCACAGATACGCAGTATTTT.

The CDR3, as DNA: TGTGCCAGCAGCTTACAGGGGCCGAACACCGGGGAGCTGTTTTTT. Residues: CASSLQGPNTGELFF. The chain has TRBV5-6 and TRBJ2-2; 7 bases fit TRBD1. With 2 bases clipped from V and 0 bases from J, the junction kept 1 base outside the gene matches. This CDR3 comprises 15 residues. CDR1 is SGHDT, CDR2 YYEEEE, per germline.

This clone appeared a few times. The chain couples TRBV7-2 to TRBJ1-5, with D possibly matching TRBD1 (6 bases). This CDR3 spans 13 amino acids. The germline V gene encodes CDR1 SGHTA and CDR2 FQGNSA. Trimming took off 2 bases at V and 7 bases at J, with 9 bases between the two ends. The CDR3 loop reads CASSLYRAQPQHF. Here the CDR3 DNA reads TGTGCCAGCAGCTTATACAGGGCGCAGCCCCAGCATTTT. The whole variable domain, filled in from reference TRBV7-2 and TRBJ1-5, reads GAGVSQSPSNKVTEKGKDVELRCDPISGHTALYWYRQSLGQGLEFLIYFQGNSAPDKSGLPSDRFSAERTGGSVSTLTIQRTQQEDSAVYLCASSLYRAQPQHFGDGTRLSIL.

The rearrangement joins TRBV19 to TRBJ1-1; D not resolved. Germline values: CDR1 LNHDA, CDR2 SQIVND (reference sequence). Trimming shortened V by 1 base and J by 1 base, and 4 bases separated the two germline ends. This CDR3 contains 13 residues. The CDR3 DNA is TGTGCCAGTAGTATAGTCCAGAACACTGAAGCTTTCTTT. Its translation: CASSIVQNTEAFF.

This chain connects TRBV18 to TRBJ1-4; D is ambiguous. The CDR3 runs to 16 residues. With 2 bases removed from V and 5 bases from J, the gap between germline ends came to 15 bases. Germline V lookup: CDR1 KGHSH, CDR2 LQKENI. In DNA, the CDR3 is TGTGCCAGCTCACCATCCGGTGGGTTGGGAAATGAAAAACTGTTTTTT. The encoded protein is CASSPSGGLGNEKLFF.

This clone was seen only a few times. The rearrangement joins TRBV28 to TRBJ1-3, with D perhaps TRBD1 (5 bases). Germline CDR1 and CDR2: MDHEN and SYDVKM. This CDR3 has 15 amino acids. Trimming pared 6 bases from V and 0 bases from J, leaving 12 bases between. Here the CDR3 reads CASSRGVGSGNTIYF. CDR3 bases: TGTGCCAGCAGCCGAGGGGTCGGCTCTGGAAACACCATATATTTT.

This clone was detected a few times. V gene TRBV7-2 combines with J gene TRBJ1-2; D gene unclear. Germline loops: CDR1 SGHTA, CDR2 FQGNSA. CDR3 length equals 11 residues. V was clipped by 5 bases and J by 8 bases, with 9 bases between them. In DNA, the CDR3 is TGTGCCAGCAGCGGCGGTGGAGGCTACACCTTC. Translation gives CASSGGGGYTF.

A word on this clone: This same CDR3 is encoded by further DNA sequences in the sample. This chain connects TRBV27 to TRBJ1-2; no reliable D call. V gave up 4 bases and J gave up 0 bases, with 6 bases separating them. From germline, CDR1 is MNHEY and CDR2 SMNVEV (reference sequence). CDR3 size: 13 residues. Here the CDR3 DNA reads TGTGCCAGCAGTTCTGGATCTAACTATGGCTACACCTTC. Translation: CASSSGSNYGYTF.

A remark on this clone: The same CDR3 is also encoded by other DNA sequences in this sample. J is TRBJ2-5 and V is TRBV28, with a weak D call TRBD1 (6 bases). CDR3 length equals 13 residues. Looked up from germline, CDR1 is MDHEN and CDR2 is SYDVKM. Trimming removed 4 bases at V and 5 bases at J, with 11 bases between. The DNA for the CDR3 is TGTGCCAGCAGTTCTGGGGGCCCGGAGACCCAGTACTTC. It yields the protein CASSSGGPETQYF. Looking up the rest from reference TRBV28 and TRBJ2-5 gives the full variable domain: DVKVTQSSRYLVKRTGEKVFLECVQDMDHENMFWYRQDPGLGLRLIYFSYDVKMKEKGDIPEGYSVSREKKERFSLILESASTNQTSMYLCASSSGGPETQYFGPGTRLLVL.

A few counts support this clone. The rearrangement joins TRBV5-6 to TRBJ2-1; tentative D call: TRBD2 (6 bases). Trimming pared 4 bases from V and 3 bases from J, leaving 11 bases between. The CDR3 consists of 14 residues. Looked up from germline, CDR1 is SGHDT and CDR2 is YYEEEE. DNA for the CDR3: TGTGCCAGCAGCCGCCGGGAGCGCTACAATGAGCAGTTCTTC. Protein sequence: CASSRRERYNEQFF.

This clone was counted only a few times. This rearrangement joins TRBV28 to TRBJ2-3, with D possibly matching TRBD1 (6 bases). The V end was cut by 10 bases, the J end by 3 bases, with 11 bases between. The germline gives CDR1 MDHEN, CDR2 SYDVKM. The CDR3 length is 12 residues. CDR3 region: CAIRGSTDTQYF. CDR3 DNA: TGTGCCATAAGGGGGAGTACAGATACGCAGTATTTT.